The next 22 T cell receptor beta chains were all read from a single sample in a study of cytomegalovirus exposure and HLA in healthy donors. Researchers ran the PCR with 60 Vbeta and 13 Jbeta primers. The assay was immunoSEQ multiplex PCR, and TCRdb's table has in-frame clones only and misses some. The sample has some 150,000 clones, 75% to 85% seen once. The material sequenced was PBMCs. Receptors were obtained from a woman aged 45-59 years in good health and CMV-seropositive.

This clone was seen only a few times. In nucleotides, the CDR3 is TGTGCCAGCAGCTTAACTGCGGGGGGGCAAGAGACCCAGTACTTC. Translated: CASSLTAGGQETQYF. This sequence joins TRBV7-3 and TRBJ2-5, with 9 bases matching TRBD2. V was pared by 0 bases and J by 2 bases, with 1 base of the junction left unmatched. The CDR3 loop spans 15 amino acids. In germline, CDR1 is SGHTA, CDR2 FQGTGA.

The genes are TRBV19 and TRBJ2-6; D might be TRBD1 (5 bases). Germline assignment: CDR1 LNHDA and CDR2 SQIVND (reference sequence). The CDR3 covers 15 residues. The V end lost 1 base, the J end lost 4 bases, and 8 bases lay between the germline ends. As DNA, the CDR3 is TGTGCCAGTAGTATAGCAGGGTGGGGGGCCAACGTCCTGACTTTC. As protein: CASSIAGWGANVLTF.

The rearrangement joins TRBV13 to TRBJ1-1; D not certain. The CDR3 extends over 17 amino acids. CDR1 and CDR2 from the germline V gene are PRHDT and FYEKMQ (reference sequence). Trimming pared 1 base from V and 1 base from J, leaving 16 bases between. CDR3 protein: CASSLEALAGANTEAFF. For the CDR3, the DNA is TGTGCCAGCAGCTTAGAGGCTCTAGCAGGAGCGAACACTGAAGCTTTCTTT.

This clone was observed a few times. The chain joins TRBV6-5 to TRBJ2-5; 7 bases match TRBD2. The germline gives CDR1 MNHEY, CDR2 SVGAGI. The J segment lost 4 bases and the V segment lost 1 base, leaving 6 bases of the junction unmatched. The length of the CDR3 is 15 residues. CDR3 coding DNA: TGTGCCAGCAGTTACTTGGGCGGGAGCGGAGAGACCCAGTACTTC. It translates to CASSYLGGSGETQYF.

The chain employs TRBV30 and TRBJ2-1, with D possibly matching TRBD1 (6 bases). This CDR3 region has 11 residues. Looked up from germline, CDR1 is GTSNPN and CDR2 is SVGIG (reference sequence). V shed 3 bases and J shed 10 bases, with 10 bases lying between them. In DNA, the CDR3 is TGTGCCTGGAGCCAGGGGACCGAGCAGTTCTTC. Translating gives CAWSQGTEQFF. The variable domain in full, completed from reference TRBV30 and TRBJ2-1, reads SQTIHQWPATLVQPVGSPLSLECTVEGTSNPNLYWYRQAAGRGLQLLFYSVGIGQISSEVPQNLSASRPQDRQFILSSKKLLLSDSGFYLCAWSQGTEQFFGPGTRLTVL.

This clone was detected once. The chain couples TRBV19 to TRBJ2-2; 7 bases are shared with TRBD1. CDR3 length: 13 residues. Germline loops: CDR1 LNHDA, CDR2 SQIVND (reference sequence). The V and J ends lost 6 bases and 8 bases, in that order; junction bases with no gene match: 6. The DNA for the CDR3 is TGTGCCAGTAGACGACAGGGTAGAGGGGAGCTGTTTTTT. Encoded protein: CASRRQGRGELFF.

The chain employs TRBV5-4 and TRBJ2-5; 10 nucleotides align to TRBD2. CDR1 is SGHNT and CDR2 is YYREEE in the germline V gene (reference sequence). The V segment lost 3 bases and the J segment 1 base; nucleotides outside the gene matches: 6. This CDR3 region has 16 residues. CDR3 DNA sequence: TGTGCCAGCAGCTCCCGAGCGGGAGGGACCCAAGAGACCCAGTACTTC. Its translation: CASSSRAGGTQETQYF.

V is TRBV14 and J is TRBJ1-1; 8 bases line up with TRBD1. Unmatched junction bases numbered 9, after V lost 5 bases and J lost 1 base. The CDR3 runs 16 residues. Germline V CDR1 and CDR2: SGHDN, FVKESK. CDR3 amino acids: CASSTWTGLGNTEAFF. CDR3 in DNA: TGTGCCAGCAGCACCTGGACAGGGCTCGGGAACACTGAAGCTTTCTTT. Supplemented by reference TRBV14 and TRBJ1-1, the full variable domain reads EAGVTQFPSHSVIEKGQTVTLRCDPISGHDNLYWYRRVMGKEIKFLLHFVKESKQDESGMPNNRFLAERTGGTYSTLKVQPAELEDSGVYFCASSTWTGLGNTEAFFGQGTRLTVV.

The J gene is TRBJ2-1, the V gene TRBV28; 11 nucleotides align to TRBD2. Germline CDR1 is MDHEN and CDR2 is SYDVKM. With 1 base clipped from V and 4 bases from J, the junction kept 0 bases outside the gene matches. The CDR3 consists of 15 residues. Written as DNA, the CDR3 is TGTGCCAGCAGTTTATTAGCGGGAGGGTACAATGAGCAGTTCTTC. Residues: CASSLLAGGYNEQFF.

This clone was seen a few times. This chain links TRBV10-3 with TRBJ2-1; 7 bases match TRBD2. J lost 6 bases, V lost 11 bases, and 13 bases had no gene match. The CDR3 runs 14 residues. Germline V lookup: CDR1 ENHRY, CDR2 SYGVKD. The CDR3 bases are TGTGCCGTCGCCGGGGGGAGTATAGGCAATGAGCAGTTCTTC. This codes for CAVAGGSIGNEQFF.

This CDR3 is CASSQRPTGGNGYTF. The CDR3 DNA sequence: TGTGCCAGCAGCCAAAGACCAACAGGGGGAAATGGCTACACCTTC. The chain joins TRBV28 to TRBJ1-2; the match to TRBD1 covers 8 bases. Germline V lookup: CDR1 MDHEN, CDR2 SYDVKM. Trimming at V came to 6 bases and at J to 6 bases, leaving 12 bases not matched to a gene. The CDR3 totals 15 residues.

CDR3 DNA: TGTGCCAGCAGTTTCTCCGGGACAGGGGGCGTCATTCAGTACTTC. This sequence encodes CASSFSGTGGVIQYF. The chain joins TRBV2 to TRBJ2-4; 12 bases align to TRBD1. The V and J ends lost 5 bases and 9 bases, in that order; junction bases with no gene match: 8. There are 15 residues in the CDR3. The germline gives CDR1 SNHLY, CDR2 FYNNEI.

The chain links TRBV6-6 to TRBJ1-2, with D possibly being TRBD1 (5 bases). With 6 bases removed from V and 10 bases from J, the gap between germline ends came to 15 bases. The germline V gene encodes CDR1 MNHNY and CDR2 SVGAGI (reference sequence). This CDR3 has 12 residues. The CDR3 protein is CASSRDPPFYTF. The DNA for the CDR3 is TGTGCCAGCAGCAGGGATCCTCCGTTCTACACCTTC.

V is TRBV28 and J is TRBJ1-2; D unclear. The length of the CDR3 is 13 residues. The V end was cut by 10 bases, the J end by 7 bases, with 19 bases between. Looked up from germline, CDR1 is MDHEN and CDR2 is SYDVKM. CDR3 DNA: TGTGCCATCGCCATTCTGGGCGTTCGTGGCTACACCTTC. Its protein is CAIAILGVRGYTF.

The CDR3 coding sequence is TGTGCCTGGAGTCAACAGGGCCCTGGAAACACCATATATTTT. The encoded protein is CAWSQQGPGNTIYF. V gene TRBV30 combines with J gene TRBJ1-3; the D gene is possibly TRBD1 (6 bases). CDR1 and CDR2 from the germline V gene are GTSNPN and SVGIG (reference sequence). This CDR3 contains 14 residues. Trimming removed 2 bases at V and 2 bases at J, with 10 bases between.

This chain links TRBV5-1 with TRBJ2-1, with TRBD2 matching 11 bases. Looked up from germline, CDR1 is SGHRS and CDR2 is YFSETQ. The CDR3 is 15 amino acids. Trimming removed 4 bases from V and 4 bases from J; junction bases left unmatched: 4. CDR3 in DNA: TGCGCCAGCAGCCGGATAGCGGGAGGGTACAATGAGCAGTTCTTC. Its protein is CASSRIAGGYNEQFF.

The rearrangement joins TRBV5-1 to TRBJ2-3; 9 nucleotides match TRBD2. Germline CDR1 reads SGHRS; CDR2 reads YFSETQ. The CDR3 is 18 amino acids. Trimming took 0 bases from V and 0 from J; bases not matched to a gene: 8. CDR3 protein: CASSLAGGRAISTDTQYF. CDR3 in DNA: TGCGCCAGCAGCTTGGCCGGCGGGAGGGCGATAAGCACAGATACGCAGTATTTT.

The chain employs TRBV25-1 and TRBJ1-2, with a possible D match to TRBD1 (5 bases). CDR1 MGHDK and CDR2 SYGVNS come from the germline V gene. This CDR3 spans 14 amino acids. Trimming left V 0 bases short and J 8 bases short, with 13 bases between. The CDR3 spells CASSEYGRVTGYTF. In DNA form, the CDR3 reads TGTGCCAGCAGTGAATACGGCAGGGTGACAGGCTACACCTTC.

The V and J genes are TRBV6-1 and TRBJ1-1; 7 bases are shared with TRBD1. Germline V CDR1 and CDR2: MNHNS, SASEGT. The CDR3 sequence is 16 residues long. V lost 0 bases to trimming and J lost 2 bases; unmatched junction nucleotides: 6. The CDR3 DNA is TGTGCCAGCAGTGAAGCTGGGACAGTCCCTAACACTGAAGCTTTCTTT. Translation gives CASSEAGTVPNTEAFF.

This clone has only a few counts. The chain has TRBV5-3 and TRBJ2-2, with TRBD1 as a possible D gene (6 bases). TRBV5-3 is assigned to the ORF class and has an uncertain function. This CDR3 has 13 residues. V lost 10 bases to trimming and J lost 2 bases, with 12 bases between them. This CDR3 is CAEWGPNTGELFF. CDR3 in DNA: TGTGCCGAATGGGGGCCAAACACCGGGGAGCTGTTTTTT.

The chain is built from TRBV19 and TRBJ2-7; D is perhaps TRBD1 (5 bases). V lost 2 bases and J lost 5, with 13 bases in between. Germline CDR1 LNHDA, CDR2 SQIVND (reference sequence). This CDR3 has 14 residues. The CDR3 region has the DNA TGTGCCAGTAGTATACAGGGCCTCTGGAACGAGCAGTACTTC. Translation gives CASSIQGLWNEQYF.

This clone has only a few counts. The chain has TRBV9 and TRBJ2-7, with TRBD2 matching over 10 bases. There are 18 residues in the CDR3. Germline V lookup: CDR1 SGDLS, CDR2 YYNGEE. With 4 bases clipped from V and 0 bases from J, the junction kept 13 bases outside the gene matches. The CDR3, as DNA: TGTGCCAGCAGCTTTAGCGGGAGGATCACCCTTAGCTCCTACGAGCAGTACTTC. Its protein is CASSFSGRITLSSYEQYF.